A selection of T cell receptor beta chains follows, all from one sample in a study of CD8+CD57+ T cells in acquired aplastic anemia. MiXCR, applied by TCRdb to the reads, yields one record per CDR3 protein. The sample gives about 150,000 distinct CDR3 sequences, around 47% of which show up once; roughly 3.5% is in the top ten. The material sequenced was sorted CD4+, CD8+, or CD8+CD57+ T cells (not recorded which) from PBMCs. The source of these receptors is a human donor with aplastic anemia. Each CDR3 is given with its conserved first and last residue. The D gene is left open where the match is weak. Clone size is not always given. Where it is, it says once, few, many or a class for expanded clones.

v_call	d_call	clone_size	j_call	cdr3_nt	cdr3_aa
TRBV10-3	NA	NA	TRBJ1-1	TGTGCCATCAGTGACCAACCTGAAGCTTTCTTT	CAISDQPEAFF
TRBV9	TRBD2	NA	TRBJ2-5	TGTGCCAGCAGCGTAAGCGGGACGAGAGAGACCCAGTACTTC	CASSVSGTRETQYF
TRBV7-2	TRBD2	NA	TRBJ2-1	TGTGCCAGCAGCTTAGGACGGCTAGCGGGAGTGAGGGCCTACAATGAGCAGTTCTTC	CASSLGRLAGVRAYNEQFF
TRBV7-8	NA	NA	TRBJ1-6	TGTGCCAGCAGCGTCGCAGGAGACTCACCCCTCCACTTT	CASSVAGDSPLHF
TRBV4-2	NA	many	TRBJ2-7	TGTGCCAGCAGCCAACGACTGGGTGAGCAGTACTTC	CASSQRLGEQYF
TRBV7-2	NA	medium-sized	TRBJ1-2	TGTGCCAGCAGCCTTACAGGGCCTGGTGGCTACACCTTC	CASSLTGPGGYTF
TRBV25-1	NA	few	TRBJ2-1	TGTGCCAGCAGTTTATTCGCTAGTATGTACAATGAGCAGTTCTTC	CASSLFASMYNEQFF
TRBV11-1	NA	few	TRBJ2-3	TGTGCCAGCAGCTTAAGGGGCGGGGTGATAGATACGCAGTATTTT	CASSLRGGVIDTQYF
TRBV6-6	NA	NA	TRBJ2-5	TGTGCCAGCAGCACGACGGGGCGGGAGACCCAGTACTTC	CASSTTGRETQYF
TRBV6-1	NA	NA	TRBJ1-5	TGTGCCAGCAGTGAATCGGCCGACAACAATCAGCCCCAGCATTTT	CASSESADNNQPQHF
TRBV12-3/TRBV12-4	TRBD2	many	TRBJ2-2	TGTGCCAGCAGTTTCGGGACTAGCGGGATCACCGGGGAGCTGTTTTTT	CASSFGTSGITGELFF
TRBV3-1	NA	NA	TRBJ1-2	TGTGCCAGCAGCCAAGGCAGAGCTAACTATGGCTACACCTTC	CASSQGRANYGYTF
TRBV20-1	NA	many	TRBJ2-1	TGCAGTGTAACCGGGACACCCCTGAATGAGCAGTTCTTC	CSVTGTPLNEQFF
TRBV3-1	TRBD2	few	TRBJ2-1	TGTGCCAGCAGCCGTGTAGCGGGGGGGAACTACAATGAGCAGTTCTTC	CASSRVAGGNYNEQFF
TRBV29-1	TRBD1	few	TRBJ1-3	TGCAGCGCGAGGACAGGAAGGATTGGAAACACCATATATTTT	CSARTGRIGNTIYF
TRBV2	TRBD1	NA	TRBJ2-7	TGTGCCAGCAGTCGGGACAGCCGATTACCTTACGAGCAGTACTTC	CASSRDSRLPYEQYF
TRBV7-9	NA	NA	TRBJ1-1	TGTGCCAGCGCCCATACCCCTGGGACTGAAGCTTTCTTT	CASAHTPGTEAFF
TRBV19	TRBD1	NA	TRBJ2-7	TGTGCCAGCAATCCGGACAGGGTCGGCTACGAGCAGTACTTC	CASNPDRVGYEQYF
TRBV20-1	NA	few	TRBJ1-2	TGCAGTGCCTCGAACCCCAGGATAAATGGCTACACCTTC	CSASNPRINGYTF
TRBV10-3	TRBD2	few	TRBJ2-4	TGTGCCAGCAGTTACTCGCTAGCGGGAGTTTCACGTGACATTCAGTACTTC	CASSYSLAGVSRDIQYF
TRBV20-1	TRBD1	NA	TRBJ2-7	TGCAGTGCTGACCGAAGCTGGACAGGGTGGTACGAGCAGTACTTC	CSADRSWTGWYEQYF
TRBV5-1	NA	many	TRBJ1-2	TGCGCCAGCAGCTTGGACGAAGGTTTCCACTATGGCTACACCTTC	CASSLDEGFHYGYTF
TRBV2	TRBD1	few	TRBJ1-6	TGTGCCAGCAGTCCGAGGGGACAGGGCTATAATTCACCCCTCCACTTT	CASSPRGQGYNSPLHF
TRBV24-1	NA	NA	TRBJ1-2	TGTGCCACCAGTGATTACGACAAAGACTATGGCTACACCTTC	CATSDYDKDYGYTF
TRBV10-3	NA	NA	TRBJ1-2	TGTGCCATCAGTGTCGGCTACACCTTC	CAISVGYTF
TRBV27	TRBD1	NA	TRBJ1-2	TGTGCCAGCGGGTTCAGGGGGGGAGGCTGCACCTTC	CASGFRGGGCTF
TRBV7-2	NA	NA	TRBJ1-3	TGTGCCAGCAGCATGGGACCGAGCTCTGGAAACACCATATATTTT	CASSMGPSSGNTIYF
TRBV29-1	TRBD1	NA	TRBJ2-7	TGCAGCGTTCGAGGGACAGGTTCGTACGAGCAGTACTTC	CSVRGTGSYEQYF
TRBV2	NA	NA	TRBJ1-2	TGTGCCGGCAGTCCGCAGGCAGGGGTGGGCTATGGCTACACCTTC	CAGSPQAGVGYGYTF
TRBV19	TRBD1	few	TRBJ2-2	TGTGCCAGTACCCGACAGGGGAACACCGGGGAGCTGTTTTTT	CASTRQGNTGELFF
TRBV3-1	TRBD2	NA	TRBJ2-2	TGTGCCAGCAGCCAAGATCAGGGGACTAGCCTGTTTTTT	CASSQDQGTSLFF
TRBV5-1	TRBD1	NA	TRBJ1-1	TGCGCCAGCAGCATGGGACAGGGAGTGGGGGTGAACACTGAAGCTTTCTTT	CASSMGQGVGVNTEAFF
TRBV6-1	NA	many	TRBJ1-2	TGTGCCAGCCGCACAGGGTCGACAAGTGGCTACACCTTC	CASRTGSTSGYTF
TRBV29-1	NA	NA	TRBJ1-2	TGCAGCGTTGAAGGGACAAGGCGTGGCTACACCTTC	CSVEGTRRGYTF
TRBV25-1	TRBD2	NA	TRBJ2-5	TGTGCCAGCAGTGAGGGTGGAGCGGGAGGAGTGGGGACCCAGTACTTC	CASSEGGAGGVGTQYF
TRBV24-1	NA	NA	TRBJ1-2	TGTGCCACCAGTGATCCGGTTAACTATGGCTACACCTTC	CATSDPVNYGYTF
TRBV11-2	NA	NA	TRBJ2-7	TGTGCCAGCAGCTTAGACAACAGGGTCTACAAGCAGTACTTC	CASSLDNRVYKQYF
TRBV20-1	NA	many	TRBJ2-7	TGCAGTGCTAGCACCCCACAAGGAGGCGAGCAGTACTTC	CSASTPQGGEQYF
TRBV5-5	NA	once	TRBJ2-3	TGTGCCAGCAGCTCCTCTTACACAGATACGCAGTATTTT	CASSSSYTDTQYF
TRBV2	NA	many	TRBJ2-1	TGTGCCAGCAGGGACATAAACTACAATGAGCAGTTCTTC	CASRDINYNEQFF
TRBV25-1	NA	NA	TRBJ2-7	TGTGCCAGCAGTGAGTCAGCAAGCTACGAGCAGTACTTC	CASSESASYEQYF
TRBV10-1	NA	NA	TRBJ1-5	TGCGCCACCTCCCAAAGGGACGTAGACAATCAGCCCCAGCATTTT	CATSQRDVDNQPQHF
TRBV2	TRBD1	few	TRBJ2-3	TGTGCCAGCACTAGACAGGGTACCACAGATACGCAGTATTTT	CASTRQGTTDTQYF
TRBV29-1	TRBD1	NA	TRBJ1-5	TGCAGCGTTGCAGGGGGAATGGATCAGCCCCAGCATTTT	CSVAGGMDQPQHF
TRBV25-1	NA	NA	TRBJ1-1	TGTGCCAGCAGTGGAGATCACACTGAAGCTTTCTTT	CASSGDHTEAFF
TRBV19	TRBD1	few	TRBJ1-1	TGTGCCAGTAGTATCAGGGGGCTGGCTGAAGCTTTCTTT	CASSIRGLAEAFF